Listed here is a single T cell receptor beta chain. What antigen it recognizes has not been identified. The input lacks base qualities; no much larger clone sits a single base away. V loses 2 bases, J loses 4 bases, and the germline ends lie 7 bases apart. Including cysteine and phenylalanine, the CDR3 has 13 amino acids. Only CDR3 DNA is held: 39 bases, read in frame from base 1. CDR1 and CDR2 are read off the germline V gene (reference sequence) as SGHKS and YYEKEE. The sample comes from a study of T cell responses to AZD1222 COVID-19 vaccine listed by TCRdb under 2021. At the level of the whole study: AZD1222 recipients with second doses at about 4 weeks or about 12 weeks were pooled, because spike-specific TCR depth and breadth did not differ between schedules. TCR sequencing covered over 230 trial participants: some 210 given two doses of AZD1222 and around 26 given two doses of MenACWY control vaccine. Trial participants were enrolled by age into subgroups of 18-55, 56-69 and 70-plus years, and 148, 28 and 57 TCR-sequenced participants, respectively, were included in these subgroups. The paper as a whole reports these results and caveats: Reportedly, close to half of the unique spike-specific TCRs recognized epitopes lying outside the regions that are mutated in the B.1.351 and B.1.1.7 variants. The 56-69-year group was small, and its depth increase did not reach significance, likely because of low power. Only five or six AZD1222 recipients were SARS-CoV-2 seropositive at baseline, limiting conclusions about previously exposed vaccinees. A significant rise in spike-specific TCR breadth and depth was observed after two AZD1222 doses relative to day 0 and relative to MenACWY recipients. The whole spike protein was spanned by vaccine-associated CD4 TCRs, and dominant responses were seen in regions 160-218 and 743-854. Participants were mostly white British, with more females than males. The authors suggested clonal diversity may have been underestimated. Because no samples from the day 14 peak response were available, repertoires could be characterized only after the peak T cell response.

The CDR3 regions of human TCRbeta chains were analyzed by immunosequencing. The paper's processing steps were these. TCRs in the repertoires were compared against a reference library of SARS-CoV-2-specific TCRs that had been generated with the MIRA antigen-specificity platform. Breadth was defined as the fraction of unique TCRs that were SARS-CoV-2-associated. Depth was defined as the fraction of total T cells that were SARS-CoV-2-associated. Using the MIRA data, each spike-specific TCR was assigned both to the spike region to which the TCR was reactive and to a CD4 or CD8 class. Log10-transformed breadth and depth values were compared by one-way ANOVA with Sidak's multiple comparisons tests. In TCRdb, the immuneACCESS table is reduced to in-frame sequences with V and J assigned. These tables do not hold every clone; where another copy was compared, an unresolved V gene accounts for under half, and the others remain unexplained. The V and J calls and the clone size are those of that table, but D and trimming were determined from the DNA. The sample table contains under 80,000 clones; only one count was recorded for approximately 88% of them. The ten largest clones represent about 20% of the sample.

The intended sense of this specimen's time point label: baseline before first vaccination. Samples from vaccinated people were obtained from the UK trials COV001 and COV002, which included a single-blind randomized controlled phase 2/3 trial of AZD1222 (ChAdOx1 nCoV-19) in healthy adults. Trial participant PBMC samples were collected at day 0 and day 28 after the second dose for TCRbeta chain sequencing. The sequence derives from an adult in good health. The sequence links TRBV5-5 to TRBJ1-5; no D gene can be assigned with confidence. The source was peripheral blood, collected on day 0 of AZD1222 vaccination. The CDR3 reads CASSLGPNQPQHF. DNA sequence: TGTGCCAGCAGCTTAGGGCCTAATCAGCCCCAGCATTTT.